Below, 29 T cell receptor beta chains from the same sample are listed, as sequenced in a study of identical twins. Using its own MiXCR run on the 5' RACE reads, TCRdb lists one record per CDR3 protein. The profile covers 350,000 or so distinct CDR3 sequences, with around 9.7% appearing a single time and 8% to 10% taken by the ten largest. The sample was naive T cells sorted from blood. These receptors were collected from a woman in her 50s in good health.

This clonotype was counted between two and nine times. The CDR3 sequence: CATSDRQGNIQYF. Written as DNA, the CDR3 is TGTGCCACCAGTGATCGCCAGGGGAACATTCAGTACTTC. This rearrangement joins TRBV24-1 to TRBJ2-4, with D perhaps TRBD1 (6 bases). Germline values: CDR1 KGHDR, CDR2 SFDVKD. The CDR3 loop spans 13 amino acids. V was pared by 3 bases and J by 7 bases, with 9 bases between.

The V gene is TRBV24-1, the J gene TRBJ2-2, with 8 bases lining up with TRBD1. The CDR3 extends over 17 amino acids. V lost 2 bases, J lost 4 bases, and 8 bases stayed unmatched. The germline gives CDR1 KGHDR, CDR2 SFDVKD. CDR3 protein: CATSDYRDRITTGELFF. CDR3 bases: TGTGCCACCAGTGATTACCGGGACAGGATAACCACCGGGGAGCTGTTTTTT.

This clonotype has a count of ten or more. The chain is built from TRBV15 and TRBJ2-2; D remains ambiguous. V was pared by 5 bases and J by 2 bases, with 6 bases between. Per germline, CDR1 LNHNV and CDR2 YYDKDF (reference sequence). The CDR3 has 13 amino acids. In DNA form, the CDR3 reads TGTGCCACCAGCCTCGATAACACCGGGGAGCTGTTTTTT. Amino acid sequence: CATSLDNTGELFF.

This clonotype showed up just a few times. The chain carries TRBV5-1 and TRBJ1-5; no clear D. Trimming cost V 4 bases and J 4 bases, with 9 bases left between them. Germline assignment: CDR1 SGHRS and CDR2 YFSETQ. The CDR3 covers 13 residues. Here the CDR3 DNA reads TGCGCCAGCAGCCAATTACCGAATCAGCCCCAGCATTTT. This gives the protein CASSQLPNQPQHF.

V is TRBV21-1 and J is TRBJ2-4; TRBD1 is taken as the D call from the table, unchecked against the DNA. TRBV21-1 is reported as a pseudogene. The CDR3 loop spans 14 amino acids. The CDR3 protein is CARGGGRFKNIQYF. Here the CDR3 DNA reads TGTGCCAGAGGGGGGGGAAGGTTCAAAAACATTCAGTACTTC.

The rearrangement links TRBV20-1 to TRBJ2-1; tentatively, D is TRBD1 (5 bases). From germline, CDR1 is DFQATT and CDR2 SNEGSKA (reference sequence). CDR3 length equals 15 residues. The ends were cut back, 0 bases at V and 7 bases at J, with 16 bases in the middle. CDR3 coding DNA: TGCAGTGCTAGAGATCTAGGGGCTATATCAAATGAGCAGTTCTTC. Protein: CSARDLGAISNEQFF.

This clonotype was detected a few times. This sequence joins TRBV24-1 and TRBJ2-1; 15 bases align to TRBD2. Per the germline V gene, CDR1 is KGHDR and CDR2 is SFDVKD. Trimming cost V 4 bases and J 1 base; bases outside gene matches: 1. The CDR3 is made up of 17 amino acids. The DNA for the CDR3 is TGTGCCACCAGTGAGGGACTAGCGGGAGGTTCCTACAATGAGCAGTTCTTC. Encoded protein: CATSEGLAGGSYNEQFF.

Here the CDR3 DNA reads TGCAGTGCTAGAGATGTGAGACGCCCTGGGAATGAGCAGTTCTTC. Amino acid sequence: CSARDVRRPGNEQFF. The chain joins TRBV20-1 to TRBJ2-1, with D uncertain. Germline assignment: CDR1 DFQATT and CDR2 SNEGSKA (reference sequence). The CDR3 has 15 residues. The germline V and J ends were trimmed by 0 bases and 7 bases, with 16 bases remaining between them.

Worth noting for this clonotype: One junction end disagrees with the germline gene, perhaps due to a read error. CDR3 loop: CSSRLAGDGEQFF. CDR3 DNA sequence: TGCAGTTCTAGACTAGCGGGAGATGGTGAGCAGTTCTTC. The gene calls are TRBV20-1 and TRBJ2-1; 12 bases agree with TRBD2. The CDR3 sequence is 13 residues long. Germline values: CDR1 DFQATT, CDR2 SNEGSKA (reference sequence).

Comment on this clonotype: This sequence may be a read error, since a much larger clone differs from it by one base. The V and J genes are TRBV10-3 and TRBJ2-1; D is undetermined. Per the germline V gene, CDR1 is ENHRY and CDR2 is SYGVKD. The CDR3 covers 13 residues. The CDR3 region is CAIRRTSYNDQFF. The CDR3 DNA follows: TGTGCCATCAGAAGGACCTCCTACAATGACCAGTTCTTC.

In its sample, this clonotype was seen a few times. J is TRBJ2-3 and V is TRBV27, with 9 bases matching TRBD2. The CDR3 covers 18 residues. Germline V gene lookup returns CDR1 MNHEY and CDR2 SMNVEV (reference sequence). With 0 bases clipped from V and 4 bases from J, the junction kept 11 bases outside the gene matches. CDR3 protein: CASSLSGFGLAGPDTQYF. The CDR3 DNA reads TGTGCCAGCAGTTTATCCGGTTTCGGGCTAGCGGGACCAGATACGCAGTATTTT.

The chain is built from TRBV12-3 or TRBV12-4 and TRBJ2-5, with TRBD2 matching 14 bases. V was clipped by 6 bases and J by 5 bases; unmatched bases: 5. The CDR3 has 15 amino acids. The CDR3 spells CASSPGLAGAETQYF. The CDR3 bases are TGTGCCAGCAGCCCGGGACTAGCGGGAGCGGAGACCCAGTACTTC.

The chain has TRBV29-1 and TRBJ1-1; weak D call: TRBD1 (6 bases). The length of the CDR3 is 12 residues. Germline-derived CDR1 and CDR2 are SQVTM and ANQGSEA. The V end was cut by 5 bases, the J end by 6 bases, with 13 bases between. As DNA, the CDR3 is TGCAGCGTTCCTGGGGGCAGATCTGAAGCTTTCTTT. Protein product: CSVPGGRSEAFF.

This clonotype was counted many times. Compared with germline, one end of the junction differs, possibly owing to a read error. The chain recombines TRBV20-1 with TRBJ2-2; D ambiguous. This CDR3 has 16 amino acids. The V gene's germline CDR1 is DFQATT and CDR2 SNEGSKA (reference sequence). The CDR3 nucleotides read TGCAGTGTTAGACCCTATAGAGACTGGGACACCGGGGAGCTGTTTTTT. Residues: CSVRPYRDWDTGELFF.

Ten or more counts support this clonotype. This chain connects TRBV5-1 to TRBJ2-7, with 12 bases fitting TRBD2. The CDR3 totals 13 residues. The trim removed 4 bases at V and 7 bases at J, leaving 3 bases unmatched. Germline CDR1 and CDR2: SGHRS and YFSETQ. CDR3 region: CASSRLAGEEQYF. The CDR3, as DNA: TGCGCCAGCAGCAGACTAGCGGGGGAAGAGCAGTACTTC.

This clonotype was seen repeatedly, ten times or more. This chain uses TRBV5-1 with TRBJ2-1; 9 bases fit TRBD2. The CDR3 totals 18 residues. Looked up from germline, CDR1 is SGHRS and CDR2 is YFSETQ. The ends lost 2 bases at V and 4 bases at J; junction bases unmatched: 13. DNA of the CDR3: TGCGCCAGCAGCTTAATGGGACTAGCCGTCCCGGGGTACAATGAGCAGTTCTTC. Its protein product is CASSLMGLAVPGYNEQFF.

The table lists this clonotype with a few counts. The V call is TRBV20-1, the J call TRBJ2-5; D might be TRBD1 or TRBD2, each matching 5 bases. V was cut by 5 bases and J by 4 bases, with 14 bases left in between. The CDR3 is made up of 13 amino acids. Germline loops: CDR1 DFQATT, CDR2 SNEGSKA (reference sequence). The CDR3 region is CSALPGPIETQYF. In DNA form, the CDR3 reads TGCAGTGCTCTTCCGGGACCGATAGAGACCCAGTACTTC.

The rearrangement joins TRBV11-2 to TRBJ2-3; 8 bases are shared with TRBD1. Per the germline V gene, CDR1 is SGHAT and CDR2 is FQNNGV. The CDR3 loop spans 16 amino acids. V was pared by 1 base and J by 3 bases, with 6 bases of the junction left unmatched. Here the CDR3 reads CASSLGPGGLTDTQYF. The DNA for the CDR3 is TGTGCCAGCAGCTTAGGGCCAGGGGGCTTAACAGATACGCAGTATTTT.

This clonotype was observed a few times. V gene TRBV7-9 combines with J gene TRBJ2-4; D not certain. V gave up 1 base and J gave up 0 bases, with 19 bases separating them. CDR1 SEHNR and CDR2 FQNEAQ come from the germline V gene (reference sequence). This CDR3 contains 19 residues. As DNA, the CDR3 is TGTGCCAGCAGCTTAGTTCCGATTGGCGGTCCTAAAGCCAAAAACATTCAGTACTTC. As protein: CASSLVPIGGPKAKNIQYF.

In its sample, this clonotype was seen a few times. The chain carries TRBV5-5 and TRBJ2-7; 7 positions agree with TRBD2. Germline assignment: CDR1 SGHKS and CDR2 YYEKEE (reference sequence). This CDR3 is built from 13 residues. V was pared by 7 bases and J by 3 bases, with 7 bases of the junction left unmatched. The CDR3, as DNA: TGTGCCAGCTCCGAGCGGGGTAGCTACGAGCAGTACGTC. Its protein is CASSERGSYEQYV.

The chain combines TRBV5-1 with TRBJ2-1, with 12 bases matching TRBD2. The CDR3 extends over 13 amino acids. The germline gives CDR1 SGHRS, CDR2 YFSETQ. Trimming at V came to 4 bases and at J to 16 bases, leaving 9 bases not matched to a gene. The CDR3 DNA sequence: TGCGCCAGCAGCGCCACACTAGCGGGAGGCCAATTCTTC. This translates into CASSATLAGGQFF.

This clonotype was observed a handful of times. The chain combines TRBV19 with TRBJ1-1, with unresolved D. The germline V and J ends were trimmed by 4 bases and 0 bases, with 6 bases remaining between them. CDR1 is LNHDA, CDR2 SQIVND, per germline (reference sequence). This CDR3 has 13 residues. Here the CDR3 DNA reads TGTGCCAGTAGTAACTCCATGAACACTGAAGCTTTCTTT. This encodes CASSNSMNTEAFF.

Remarks on this clonotype: A much larger clone lies a single base off, so this may be a read error. The chain uses TRBV4-1 and TRBJ2-5; 8 nucleotides match TRBD1. The trim removed 1 base at V and 5 bases at J, leaving 6 bases unmatched. There are 15 residues in the CDR3. Germline V gives CDR1 MGHRA, CDR2 YSYEKL. The chain's CDR3 is CASSQGQGLWETQYF. The CDR3 DNA sequence: TGCGCCAGCAGCCAAGGACAGGGGCTTTGGGAGACCCAGTACTTC.

In its sample, this clonotype was seen a few times. The V call is TRBV24-1, the J call TRBJ2-7, with 8 bases that match TRBD1. The CDR3 contains 13 residues. The V and J ends lost 9 bases and 0 bases, in that order; junction bases with no gene match: 3. Looked up from germline, CDR1 is KGHDR and CDR2 is SFDVKD. The CDR3 coding sequence is TGTGCCACCGGAGGACAGGGCTCCTACGAGCAGTACTTC. Protein product: CATGGQGSYEQYF.

This clonotype was counted only a few times. V gene TRBV12-3 or TRBV12-4 combines with J gene TRBJ2-3; D is possibly TRBD2 (6 bases). V dropped 6 bases and J dropped 2 bases, with 12 bases sitting between them. The CDR3 covers 14 residues. Written as DNA, the CDR3 is TGTGCCAGCAGGAAGGCGGGATACACAGATACGCAGTATTTT. Translation: CASRKAGYTDTQYF.

The V call is TRBV20-1, the J call TRBJ1-5, with 9 bases aligning to TRBD1. Trimming removed 5 bases from V and 2 bases from J; junction bases left unmatched: 4. CDR3 size: 14 residues. Germline CDR1 reads DFQATT; CDR2 reads SNEGSKA (reference sequence). The CDR3 region is CSAFTGGGNQPQHF. The CDR3 DNA sequence: TGCAGTGCTTTTACAGGGGGCGGCAATCAGCCCCAGCATTTT.

This clonotype showed up just a few times. The chain has TRBV5-1 and TRBJ2-1; 10 bases are shared with TRBD2. The CDR3 spans 16 residues. Germline loops: CDR1 SGHRS, CDR2 YFSETQ. Unmatched junction bases numbered 6, after V lost 2 bases and J lost 4 bases. For the CDR3, the DNA is TGCGCCAGCAGCTTTCTAGCGGGAGTAGGGTACAATGAGCAGTTCTTC. Translation: CASSFLAGVGYNEQFF.

V and J are TRBV9 and TRBJ1-1, with D perhaps TRBD1 (5 bases). This CDR3 spans 15 amino acids. Trimming shortened V by 4 bases and J by 4 bases, and 17 bases separated the two germline ends. The germline V gene encodes CDR1 SGDLS and CDR2 YYNGEE. In DNA, the CDR3 is TGTGCCAGCAGCCCCGGGTTCGGGGGAGGCACTGAAGCTTTCTTT. Translated, it gives CASSPGFGGGTEAFF.

V usage is TRBV24-1 and J usage is TRBJ2-1, with 9 bases fitting TRBD1. The CDR3 loop spans 17 amino acids. Germline V gene lookup returns CDR1 KGHDR and CDR2 SFDVKD. Trimming took 4 bases from V and 9 from J; bases not matched to a gene: 15. The CDR3 loop reads CATSDPGQGPYQGEQFF. The CDR3 coding sequence is TGTGCCACCAGTGACCCTGGACAGGGGCCGTATCAAGGTGAGCAGTTCTTC.